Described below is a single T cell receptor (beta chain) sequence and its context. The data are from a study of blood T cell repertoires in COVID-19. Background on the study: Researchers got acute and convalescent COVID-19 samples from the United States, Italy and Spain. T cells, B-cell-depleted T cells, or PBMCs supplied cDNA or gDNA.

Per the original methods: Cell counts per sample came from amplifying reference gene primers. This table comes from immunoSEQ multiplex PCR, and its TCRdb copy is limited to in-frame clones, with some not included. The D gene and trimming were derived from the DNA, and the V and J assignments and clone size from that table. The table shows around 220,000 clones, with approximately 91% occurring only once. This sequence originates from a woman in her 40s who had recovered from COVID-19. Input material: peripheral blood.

CDR3 in amino acids: CASSPLGGNGYTF. DNA for the CDR3: TGTGCCAGCTCACCCCTGGGGGGAAATGGCTACACCTTC. This chain links TRBV18 with TRBJ1-2; D possibly corresponds to TRBD1 (5 bases). The CDR3 consists of 13 residues. Trimming took 3 bases from V and 6 from J, leaving 11 bases between them. Per germline, CDR1 KGHSH and CDR2 LQKENI.